This is a list of T cell receptor beta chains from one sample in a study of T cell repertoires in cytomegalovirus infection. For these TCRs, the target antigens are not known. TCRdb independently ran MiXCR on the reads; one entry per CDR3 protein. The table records over 100,000 distinct CDR3 sequences, less than 30% of them present only once. The sample consisted of CD8+ T cells from cultured PBMCs, taken from culture after CMV antigen stimulation. These TCRs come from a human donor in good health (CMV status not recorded). Some clones in this sample may be carry-over from other donors' samples. The CDR3 runs from the conserved cysteine through the conserved F or W. D genes are given only for firm matches. Clone size is not always given. Where it is, it says once, few, many or a class for expanded clones.

TRBJ2-2,TRBV7-6,-,-,TGTGCCAGCAGCCTCGGCGGAGGGAGGACTGGGGAGCTGTTTTTT,CASSLGGGRTGELFF
TRBJ2-3,TRBV10-3,TRBD2,-,TGTGCCATCAGGGGGACTACGAGCACAGATACGCAGTATTTT,CAIRGTTSTDTQYF
TRBJ1-5,TRBV2,TRBD1,-,TGTGCCAGCTGGAGGGGGCGGAATCAGCCCCAGCATTTT,CASWRGRNQPQHF
TRBJ2-7,TRBV27,TRBD1,-,TGTGCCAGCAGTCCCGGACAGGTTTCCTACGAGCAGTACTTC,CASSPGQVSYEQYF
TRBJ1-4,TRBV5-5,-,-,TGTGCCAGCAGCCCGCCTCCGGAACAGCTTAATGAAAAACTGTTTTTT,CASSPPPEQLNEKLFF
TRBJ1-1,TRBV6-5,-,few,TGTGCCAGCAGTTACGGGGATCCCACTGAAGCTTTCTTT,CASSYGDPTEAFF
TRBJ1-1,TRBV2,-,-,TGTGCCACCCCCGCGGGCAGGAACACTGAAGCTTTCTTT,CATPAGRNTEAFF
TRBJ1-2,TRBV12-3/TRBV12-4,TRBD1,many,TGTGCCAGCAGTTTAGCCCCGGGACAGGGCTATGGCTACACCTTC,CASSLAPGQGYGYTF
TRBJ2-1,TRBV27,-,-,TGTGCCAGCAGTTTCGGCCCTTCTCCCTACAATGAGCAGTTCTTC,CASSFGPSPYNEQFF
TRBJ2-5,TRBV6-1,-,many,TGTGCCAGCAGTGATAGCGGTGGAGAGACCCAGTACTTC,CASSDSGGETQYF
TRBJ2-1,TRBV5-4,-,many,TGTGCCAGCAGCTTGAACTACAATGAGCAGTTCTTC,CASSLNYNEQFF
TRBJ1-1,TRBV7-9,-,-,TGTGCCAGCAGCTTCAAGGGGGGTACTGAAGCTTTCTTT,CASSFKGGTEAFF
TRBJ2-1,TRBV19,TRBD1,few,TGTGCCAGTAGATCCACAGGGGGCTCCTACAATGAGCAGTTCTTC,CASRSTGGSYNEQFF
TRBJ2-5,TRBV5-1,-,-,TGCGCCAGCAGCTTGGCCTGGCAGGGGCAAGAGAGAGAGACCCAGTACTTC,CASSLAWQGQERETQYF
TRBJ1-5,TRBV6-5,TRBD1,-,TGTGCCAGCAGTTACACACAGGGGGACAATCAGCCCCAGCATTTT,CASSYTQGDNQPQHF
TRBJ1-1,TRBV4-2,-,-,TGTGCCAGCAGATCGACGGGTTCTGAAGCTTTCTTT,CASRSTGSEAFF
TRBJ1-1,TRBV5-1,-,-,TGCGCCAGCAGCTTGGGACCCCTGGACACTGAAGCTTTCTTT,CASSLGPLDTEAFF
TRBJ2-1,TRBV2,-,-,TGTGCCAGCAACCTTTACAATGAGCAGTTCTTC,CASNLYNEQFF
TRBJ1-2,TRBV6-2/TRBV6-3,-,-,TGTGCCAGCTTCGGGGCGGTCTATGGCTACACCTTC,CASFGAVYGYTF
TRBJ1-1,TRBV6-5,-,-,TGTGCCAGCGGTTACTCGATAGGACCCCCCGGTCCTGAAGCTTTCTTT,CASGYSIGPPGPEAFF
TRBJ2-7,TRBV13,TRBD1,-,TGTGCCAGCAGCTTAGACAGGGGGCCTACGTACGAGCAGTACTTC,CASSLDRGPTYEQYF
TRBJ2-3,TRBV6-5,-,-,TGTGCCAGCAGTTACTCGATTTGGGGGTCTAGCACAGATACGCAGTATTTT,CASSYSIWGSSTDTQYF
TRBJ2-7,TRBV19,-,-,TGTGCCAGTAGTATATGGATTGAGGGTTCCTACGAGCAGTACTTC,CASSIWIEGSYEQYF